Presented here are 3 T cell receptor beta chains from one specimen sequenced in a study of pediatric ulcerative colitis. Some clones are missing from TCRdb's copy, which holds only in-frame ones; the method was immunoSEQ multiplex PCR. The data contain roughly 64,000 clones, less than 90% of them singletons. Specimen: blood. The source of these receptors is a boy between 5 and 17 years old with severe ulcerative colitis.

This rearrangement joins TRBV7-2 to TRBJ2-7; weak D call: TRBD1 (7 bases). CDR1 and CDR2 (germline): SGHTA, FQGNSA. This CDR3 contains 13 residues. The V end was cut by 4 bases, the J end by 6 bases, with 13 bases between. CDR3 DNA: TGTGCCAGCAGCTCGAGACAGGGAGGCGAGCAGTACTTC. It yields the protein CASSSRQGGEQYF.

The J gene is TRBJ1-3, the V gene TRBV9; D might be TRBD1 (5 bases). The CDR3 spans 17 residues. The V gene lost 0 bases and the J gene lost 1 base, with 14 bases spanning the gap. CDR1 and CDR2 (germline): SGDLS, YYNGEE. The CDR3 coding sequence is TGTGCCAGCAGCGTAGTACCAGGGATTCTTTCTGGAAACACCATATATTTT. Encoded protein: CASSVVPGILSGNTIYF.

The chain uses TRBV7-9 and TRBJ2-1; 13 bases are a match to TRBD2. Per the germline V gene, CDR1 is SEHNR and CDR2 is FQNEAQ (reference sequence). V shed 5 bases, J shed 3 bases, and the junction held 4 bases outside the gene matches. The CDR3 spans 16 residues. The CDR3 loop reads CASSDWTSGGYNEQFF. The CDR3 DNA follows: TGTGCCAGCAGCGATTGGACTAGCGGGGGCTACAATGAGCAGTTCTTC.